The following is a T cell receptor beta chain sequence with its context. Its antigen is not known. V lost 5 bases, J lost 3 bases, and 9 bases stayed unmatched. CDR3 length: 15 amino acids. This specimen comes from a study of PD-1 blockade in classical Hodgkin lymphoma. Findings and caveats of the study: Diminished baseline TCR diversity has been reported in newly diagnosed patients relative to healthy donors. Still unresolved is the cause of the repertoire differences, which may be disease activity or prior therapy.

Every patient experienced relapse after autologous stem cell transplantation, and brentuximab vedotin exposure varied. Best responses fell into complete response, partial response or progressive disease. The repertoire was sequenced with immunoSEQ multiplex PCR; TCRdb's copy has only in-frame clones and lacks some. This table has some 100,000 clones, 75% to 90% appearing once. The clonotype originates from a human donor with classical Hodgkin lymphoma. The input for sequencing was peripheral blood mononuclear cells (PBMCs), taken before the second cycle of nivolumab. This chain uses TRBV5-3 with TRBJ2-7, with 9 bases identical to TRBD1. TRBV5-3 is known as an ORF, though its function is uncertain. The CDR3 nucleotides read TGTGCCAGAAGTAACCATGGGACAGGGAGCTACGAGCAGTACTTC. This sequence encodes CARSNHGTGSYEQYF.